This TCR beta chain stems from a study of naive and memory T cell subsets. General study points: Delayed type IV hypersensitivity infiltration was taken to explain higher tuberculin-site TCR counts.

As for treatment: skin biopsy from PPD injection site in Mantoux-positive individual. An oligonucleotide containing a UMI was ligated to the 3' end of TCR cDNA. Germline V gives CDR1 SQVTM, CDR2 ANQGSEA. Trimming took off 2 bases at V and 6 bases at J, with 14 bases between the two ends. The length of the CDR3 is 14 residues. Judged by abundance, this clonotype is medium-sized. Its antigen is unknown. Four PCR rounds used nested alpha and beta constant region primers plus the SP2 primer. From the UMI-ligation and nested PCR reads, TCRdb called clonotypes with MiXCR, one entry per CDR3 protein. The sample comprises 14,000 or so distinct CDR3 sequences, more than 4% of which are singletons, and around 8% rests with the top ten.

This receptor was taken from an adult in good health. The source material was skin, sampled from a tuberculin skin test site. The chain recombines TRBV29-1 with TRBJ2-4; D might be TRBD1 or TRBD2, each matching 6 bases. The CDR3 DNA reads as TGCAGCGTTGAATTGGGGGGCTGGGGAAACATTCAGTACTTC. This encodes CSVELGGWGNIQYF.